A selection of T cell receptor beta chains follows, all from one sample in a study of post-analysis software for immune sequencing data. MiXCR, applied by TCRdb to the PCR reads, yields one record per CDR3 protein. Among around 500,000 distinct CDR3 sequences listed, around a third were seen once. What was sequenced was blood. These receptors originate from a girl younger than 18 with multiple sclerosis. The CDR3 runs from the conserved cysteine through the conserved F or W. D genes are given only for firm matches. Expanded clones get a size class; other rows say once, few or many, or leave the size out.

NA | TRBJ2-4 | TRBV2 | NA | TGTGCCACGCTTGAGGGGCTAGCCAAAAACATTCAGTACTTC | CATLEGLAKNIQYF
NA | TRBJ1-2 | TRBV10-3 | TRBD1 | TGTGCCATCAGAGTGCAGGGGGATGGCTACACCTTC | CAIRVQGDGYTF
NA | TRBJ2-3 | TRBV21-1 | NA | TGTGCCAGCGCGACTAGCGGGGGAATATGGGGAAGCACAGATACGCAGTATTTT | CASATSGGIWGSTDTQYF
once | TRBJ1-1 | TRBV12-3/TRBV12-4 | NA | TGTGCCTGCAGTCTGGGCACTGAAGCTTTCTTT | CACSLGTEAFF
NA | TRBJ2-1 | TRBV4-2 | TRBD2 | TGTGCCAGCAGCCAAGATCAATGGACTAGCTCCTACAATGAGCAGTTCTTC | CASSQDQWTSSYNEQFF
NA | TRBJ2-7 | TRBV18 | TRBD1 | TGTGCCAGCTCACCACATGGGACAGGGGATAGCGAGCAGTACTTC | CASSPHGTGDSEQYF
few | TRBJ2-3 | TRBV18 | TRBD1 | TGTGCCAGCTCACCCAAAGGACAGGGGGTTCAGTATTTT | CASSPKGQGVQYF
many | TRBJ2-7 | TRBV19 | TRBD1 | TGTGCCAGTAGTCTAACAGGGGGCGATTACGAGCAGTACTTC | CASSLTGGDYEQYF
NA | TRBJ1-4 | TRBV6-6 | TRBD1 | TGTGCCAACAGCCTCGACAGGGGGACAGAAAAACTGTTTTTT | CANSLDRGTEKLFF
many | TRBJ2-7 | TRBV29-1 | NA | TGCAGCGTTGAGTGGGATTCCGAAGAGCAGTACTTC | CSVEWDSEEQYF
few | TRBJ2-3 | TRBV25-1 | TRBD1 | TGTGCCAGCAGTGTAGGAACCCGGACAGGGGGAACAGATACGCAGTATTTT | CASSVGTRTGGTDTQYF
NA | TRBJ2-7 | TRBV9 | TRBD2 | TGTGCCAGCAGCCCAGGACTAGGAGTCTACGAGCAGTACTTC | CASSPGLGVYEQYF
few | TRBJ2-1 | TRBV6-5 | TRBD1 | TGTGCCAGCAGTAGGGGTTTGAGAAGGGGGCAGGATGAGCAGTTCTTC | CASSRGLRRGQDEQFF
few | TRBJ1-2 | TRBV29-1 | NA | TGCAGCGCCGGGGGAGCTAACTATGGCTACACCTTC | CSAGGANYGYTF
NA | TRBJ2-5 | TRBV20-1 | TRBD2 | TGCAGTGCTGCCCCACTAGCGGGGGGGCGAGAGACCCAGTACTTC | CSAAPLAGGRETQYF
NA | TRBJ2-7 | TRBV5-4 | TRBD2 | TGTGCCAGCAGCCGACTAGCGGGGGGCTGCTACGAGCAGTACTTC | CASSRLAGGCYEQYF
few | TRBJ1-1 | TRBV28 | TRBD1 | TGTGCCAGCATTACGACGGGACAGGGGCTAACTGAAGCTTTCTTT | CASITTGQGLTEAFF